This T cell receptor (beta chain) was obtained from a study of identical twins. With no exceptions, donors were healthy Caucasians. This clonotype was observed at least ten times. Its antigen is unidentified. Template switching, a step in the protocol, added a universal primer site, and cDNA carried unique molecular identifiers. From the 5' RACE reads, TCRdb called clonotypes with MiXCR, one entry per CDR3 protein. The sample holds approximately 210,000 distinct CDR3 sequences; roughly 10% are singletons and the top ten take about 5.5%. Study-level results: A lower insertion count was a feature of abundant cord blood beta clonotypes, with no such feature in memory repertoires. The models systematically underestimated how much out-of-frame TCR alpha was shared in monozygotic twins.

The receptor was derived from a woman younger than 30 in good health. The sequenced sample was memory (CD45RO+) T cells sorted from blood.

The CDR3 nucleotides are TGCAGTGCGAGCCCCCCTTGGGGCGGGGGCGAGCAGTACTTC. Protein sequence: CSASPPWGGGEQYF. The V and J genes are TRBV20-1 and TRBJ2-7, with 7 bases fitting TRBD2. Germline CDR1 is DFQATT and CDR2 is SNEGSKA (reference sequence). The trim removed 6 bases at V and 6 bases at J, leaving 14 bases unmatched. The CDR3 runs 14 residues.